These 24 T cell receptor beta chains originate from one sample sequenced in a study of cytomegalovirus exposure and HLA in healthy donors. The PCR contained 60 Vbeta and 13 Jbeta primers. Some clones are missing from TCRdb's copy, which holds only in-frame ones; the method was immunoSEQ multiplex PCR. The profile covers more than 130,000 clones, with 60% to 80% appearing a single time and just over 5% taken by the ten largest. Sequences were obtained from PBMCs. These TCRs come from a male donor in good health and CMV-seronegative.

V is TRBV7-9 and J is TRBJ2-1; possible D gene TRBD1, 5 bases. The V gene's germline CDR1 is SEHNR and CDR2 FQNEAQ (reference sequence). This CDR3 is 15 amino acids long. Trimming cost V 5 bases and J 4 bases, with 15 bases left between them. The CDR3 loop reads CASSAPTQGYNEQFF. CDR3 bases: TGTGCCAGCAGCGCCCCGACCCAGGGTTACAATGAGCAGTTCTTC. The full variable domain, with the rest looked up from reference TRBV7-9 and TRBJ2-1, is DTGVSQNPRHKITKRGQNVTFRCDPISEHNRLYWYRQTLGQGPEFLTYFQNEAQLEKSRLLSDRFSAERPKGSFSTLEIQRTEQGDSAMYLCASSAPTQGYNEQFFGPGTRLTVL.

The chain employs TRBV28 and TRBJ1-4; 9 positions agree with TRBD1. Germline V lookup: CDR1 MDHEN, CDR2 SYDVKM. The CDR3 has 18 amino acids. J was trimmed by 5 bases and V by 9 bases; bases with no gene match: 19. CDR3 DNA: TGTGCCAGTAGCCCCTCGGGACAGGGTGAGCAGGGGAATGAAAAACTGTTTTTT. Translating gives CASSPSGQGEQGNEKLFF.

The chain couples TRBV20-1 to TRBJ2-5; D unclear. This CDR3 region has 11 residues. Trimming removed 6 bases at V and 4 bases at J, with 9 bases between. Germline CDR1 reads DFQATT; CDR2 reads SNEGSKA (reference sequence). The CDR3 spells CSAINGETQYF. The CDR3 DNA follows: TGCAGTGCCATAAACGGAGAGACCCAGTACTTC.

This clone was detected only once. V is TRBV30 and J is TRBJ2-3; 7 nucleotides agree with TRBD1. With V trimmed by 1 base and J by 6 bases, 7 bases remained unmatched. The CDR3 sequence is 14 residues long. In germline, CDR1 is GTSNPN, CDR2 SVGIG (reference sequence). CDR3 in amino acids: CAWSADRVIDTQYF. The CDR3 DNA sequence: TGTGCCTGGAGTGCCGACAGGGTCATCGATACGCAGTATTTT.

This chain links TRBV6-5 with TRBJ2-3, with 7 bases fitting TRBD1. This CDR3 has 16 residues. Germline CDR1 MNHEY, CDR2 SVGAGI. V trimming: 0 bases; J trimming: 2 bases; junction bases outside the gene matches: 5. The CDR3 DNA is TGTGCCAGCAGTTACTCTATGGGACAGACCACAGATACGCAGTATTTT. Its translation: CASSYSMGQTTDTQYF.

The chain recombines TRBV11-1 with TRBJ1-1, with a weak D call TRBD1 (5 bases). CDR1 is SGHAT, CDR2 FQDESV, per germline (reference sequence). V dropped 5 bases and J dropped 4 bases, with 14 bases sitting between them. This CDR3 is built from 14 residues. The DNA for the CDR3 is TGTGCCAGCAGCCAAATGCCAGGGCTCACTGAAGCTTTCTTT. This encodes CASSQMPGLTEAFF.

This clone showed up just once. V is TRBV7-6 and J is TRBJ1-1, with TRBD1 matching over 9 bases. The CDR3 contains 14 residues. The ends lost 1 base at V and 3 bases at J; junction bases unmatched: 0. CDR1 SGHVS and CDR2 FNYEAQ come from the germline V gene. The CDR3 region is CASSLGDRDTEAFF. The CDR3 DNA follows: TGTGCCAGCAGCTTAGGGGACAGGGACACTGAAGCTTTCTTT.

CDR3 coding DNA: TGTGCCAGCAGTTACGCCAGGAGGGGATACGAGCAGTACTTC. Translation: CASSYARRGYEQYF. The rearrangement joins TRBV6-5 to TRBJ2-7; possible D gene TRBD2, 6 bases. CDR1 is MNHEY and CDR2 is SVGAGI in the germline V gene. This CDR3 has 14 amino acids. Trimming stripped 2 bases from V and 4 bases from J, with 12 bases between.

The chain is built from TRBV6-5 and TRBJ1-1; unclear D gene. Trimming cost V 5 bases and J 4 bases, with 11 bases left between them. The CDR3 consists of 13 residues. Germline assignment: CDR1 MNHEY and CDR2 SVGAGI. The CDR3 DNA is TGTGCCAGCAGTACCCCGGCAGGCACTGAAGCTTTCTTT. Residues: CASSTPAGTEAFF.

The chain recombines TRBV27 with TRBJ1-6; a possible D gene is TRBD1 (6 bases). This CDR3 region has 17 residues. V gave up 5 bases and J gave up 9 bases, with 23 bases separating them. CDR1 and CDR2 from the germline V gene are MNHEY and SMNVEV (reference sequence). DNA for the CDR3: TGTGCCAGCAGTACCCTTCGACAGGTCAATCTAGGTTCACCCCTCCACTTT. Residues: CASSTLRQVNLGSPLHF.

The rearrangement uses TRBV15 and TRBJ1-3; TRBD1 agrees at 10 bases. V gave up 8 bases and J gave up 6 bases; unmatched junction bases: 10. CDR1 is LNHNV and CDR2 is YYDKDF in the germline V gene (reference sequence). The CDR3 is 15 residues long. For the CDR3, the DNA is TGTGCCACCCTAAACAGCGGGACAGGGGAAAACACCATATATTTT. It codes for CATLNSGTGENTIYF.

This clone has a single count. CDR3 nucleotide sequence: TGTGCCAGCAGCTTAAGGACAGGGGGAGACATGAACACTGAAGCTTTCTTT. It is translated as CASSLRTGGDMNTEAFF. The V and J genes are TRBV7-9 and TRBJ1-1, with TRBD1 matching 10 bases. The CDR3 sequence is 17 residues long. Trimming took 2 bases from V and 0 from J; bases not matched to a gene: 6. Germline CDR1 and CDR2: SEHNR and FQNEAQ (reference sequence).

This sequence joins TRBV2 and TRBJ2-6, with 9 bases matching TRBD1. From germline, CDR1 is SNHLY and CDR2 FYNNEI. Losses at the gene ends were 7 bases for V and 1 base for J; bases not matched to a gene: 8. The CDR3 is 17 residues long. The CDR3 sequence is CASTNRGRLSGANVLTF. CDR3 bases: TGTGCCAGCACCAACAGGGGGCGTCTGTCTGGGGCCAACGTCCTGACTTTC.

In regard to this clone: The germline gene is not matched at one end of the junction; a read error may be the cause. This CDR3 is CASSSASGGSSYNKQFF. Here the CDR3 DNA reads TGTGCCAGCAGTTCCGCCAGCGGGGGGAGCTCCTACAATAAGCAGTTCTTC. The chain links TRBV28 to TRBJ2-1, with 9 bases lining up with TRBD2. CDR1 is MDHEN, CDR2 SYDVKM, per germline. The CDR3 consists of 17 residues.

This clone has just a few counts. The chain has TRBV2 and TRBJ2-2; D gene ambiguous. Germline CDR1 SNHLY, CDR2 FYNNEI. V dropped 6 bases and J dropped 6 bases, with 20 bases sitting between them. This CDR3 spans 16 amino acids. In DNA form, the CDR3 reads TGTGCCAGCAGCCCCCGTGGGCCTAATTCTGCCGGGGAGCTGTTTTTT. Its protein is CASSPRGPNSAGELFF.

This chain connects TRBV2 to TRBJ2-7, with a tentative D call TRBD2 (7 bases). Trimming left V 4 bases short and J 5 bases short, with 18 bases between. This CDR3 has 15 amino acids. CDR1 and CDR2 (germline): SNHLY, FYNNEI. This CDR3 reads CASSALQGGYHEQYF. Written as DNA, the CDR3 is TGTGCCAGCAGTGCCCTACAGGGAGGGTATCACGAGCAGTACTTC. Variable domain in full (rest from reference TRBV2 and TRBJ2-7): EPEVTQTPSHQVTQMGQEVILRCVPISNHLYFYWYRQILGQKVEFLVSFYNNEISEKSEIFDDQFSVERPDGSNFTLKIRSTKLEDSAMYFCASSALQGGYHEQYFGPGTRLTVT.

The chain combines TRBV6-1 with TRBJ2-5; TRBD1 matches at 11 bases. Near its end, the DNA agrees better with TRBJ2-7, so the J call may be wrong. The CDR3 loop spans 15 amino acids. In germline, CDR1 is MNHNS, CDR2 SASEGT. The DNA of the CDR3 is TGTGCCAGCAGTGGTCCGGGACAGGGGGCCTACGAGCAGTACTTC. It yields the protein CASSGPGQGAYEQYF.

To note about this clone: The junction departs from the called germline gene at one end, perhaps through a read error. The chain has TRBV30 and TRBJ1-1; 8 positions match TRBD1. The CDR3 is made up of 18 amino acids. CDR1 and CDR2 (germline): GTSNPN, SVGIG (reference sequence). Here the CDR3 reads CAWSYSRDRRFRDTEASF. In nucleotides, the CDR3 is TGTGCCTGGAGTTACTCCCGGGACAGGAGGTTTCGGGACACTGAAGCTTCCTTT.

The genes are TRBV27 and TRBJ2-7; 9 bases line up with TRBD2. Unmatched junction bases numbered 0, after V lost 3 bases and J lost 0 bases. Germline V lookup: CDR1 MNHEY, CDR2 SMNVEV (reference sequence). The CDR3 length is 14 residues. The CDR3 protein is CASSLTSGSYEQYF. CDR3 in DNA: TGTGCCAGCAGTTTGACTAGCGGCTCCTACGAGCAGTACTTC.

The chain combines TRBV7-2 with TRBJ2-7, with a tentative D call TRBD1 (6 bases). Germline V CDR1 and CDR2: SGHTA, FQGNSA. The CDR3 is 14 amino acids. V was shortened by 3 bases and J by 6 bases, with 15 bases between the two germline ends. Written as DNA, the CDR3 is TGTGCCAGCAGCTTCAGAAACACAGGGTCCGAGCAGTACTTC. Its translation is CASSFRNTGSEQYF.

This clone was detected only once. The J gene is TRBJ1-2, the V gene TRBV10-2; the match to TRBD1 covers 7 bases. The V and J ends lost 0 bases and 2 bases, in that order; junction bases with no gene match: 6. The germline CDR1 and CDR2 sequences are WSHSY and SAAADI. The CDR3 has 16 amino acids. As DNA, the CDR3 is TGCGCCAGCAGTGAGTCAAAGGGGGCTTCAAACTATGGCTACACCTTC. Its translation: CASSESKGASNYGYTF.

This sequence joins TRBV5-1 and TRBJ2-7; possible D gene TRBD1, 5 bases. This CDR3 has 15 residues. Looked up from germline, CDR1 is SGHRS and CDR2 is YFSETQ. V lost 1 base, J lost 4 bases, and 15 bases lay in between. In DNA form, the CDR3 reads TGCGCCAGCAGCTTGTCGGTCGCCCAGGGATACGAGCAGTACTTC. Its protein product is CASSLSVAQGYEQYF.

This chain links TRBV6-6 with TRBJ2-1; the D gene is possibly TRBD2 (6 bases). Trimming removed 5 bases from V and 7 bases from J, with 15 bases in between. Germline CDR1 reads MNHNY; CDR2 reads SVGAGI (reference sequence). This CDR3 spans 14 amino acids. The CDR3 region has the DNA TGTGCCAGCAGTCCGGGGGTTCCGCGGAATGAGCAGTTCTTC. The encoded protein is CASSPGVPRNEQFF.

This chain joins TRBV16 and TRBJ2-1; 7 bases are shared with TRBD2. Germline V gene data show CDR1 as KGHSY and CDR2 as FQNENV. The CDR3 extends over 13 amino acids. V shed 4 bases and J 5 bases; nucleotides not matched to a gene: 2. CDR3 coding DNA: TGTGCCAGCAGCCCAGGGACTAACAATGAGCAGTTCTTC. Translating it yields CASSPGTNNEQFF.